This T cell receptor beta chain was recovered during a study of PD-1 blockade in classical Hodgkin lymphoma. TCRdb keeps only in-frame clones here, not all; method: immunoSEQ multiplex PCR. The sample carries around 99,000 clones, around 81% recorded once. Study observations and caveats: Some patients started nivolumab under 1 year after ASCT, and they were excluded. Complete responders entered with baseline diversity on par with newly diagnosed patients, the results showed.

Relapses following autologous stem cell transplantation were seen in all patients, with brentuximab vedotin exposure varying. To note about this clone: No antigen is known for it.

This TCR was recovered from a human donor with classical Hodgkin lymphoma. Sequencing was performed on peripheral blood mononuclear cells (PBMCs), taken before the second cycle of nivolumab.

The CDR3 region has the DNA TGTGCCAGTAGTATCAGCAGGGGAAACACTGAAGCTTTCTTT. Translating gives CASSISRGNTEAFF. The V call is TRBV19, the J call TRBJ1-1; perhaps TRBD1 as D (6 bases). Germline-derived CDR1 and CDR2 are LNHDA and SQIVND (reference sequence). Trimming shortened V by 3 bases and J by 2 bases, and 10 bases separated the two germline ends. The CDR3 has 14 residues.